What follows is one TCR beta chain and its context. The target antigen is unknown. In the same sample, other DNA sequences code for this CDR3. cDNA synthesis used the whole RNA isolate, giving expressed TCRB sequences. Mean read depth for naive, central memory and regulatory T cell samples was around 3.5 million reads. TCRdb keeps only in-frame clones here, not all; method: immunoSEQ multiplex PCR. This sample has 300,000 to 400,000 clones, with approximately 15% found just once. CDR3 length: 16 residues. Germline-derived CDR1 and CDR2 are SGHNT and YYREEE (reference sequence). Trimming took 0 bases from V and 0 from J, leaving 10 bases between them. This sample was included in a study of beta chain features in type 1 diabetes. Overall study results and limits: Significant though moderate, a shortening of TCRB CDR3s appeared in all four CD4+ subsets of Type 1 diabetes patients.

A sort by CD45RO/CCR7/CD25/CD127/CD95/CD27 yielded CD4+ naive, central memory, regulatory and stem cell-like memory cells. V gene TRBV5-4 combines with J gene TRBJ2-1, with D perhaps matching TRBD2 (5 bases). Sequenced: naive CD4+ T cells from blood. The source is a young woman with type 1 diabetes. DNA of the CDR3: TGTGCCAGCAGCTTGGGCGGGTCGGGCTCCTACAATGAGCAGTTCTTC. This translates into CASSLGGSGSYNEQFF.